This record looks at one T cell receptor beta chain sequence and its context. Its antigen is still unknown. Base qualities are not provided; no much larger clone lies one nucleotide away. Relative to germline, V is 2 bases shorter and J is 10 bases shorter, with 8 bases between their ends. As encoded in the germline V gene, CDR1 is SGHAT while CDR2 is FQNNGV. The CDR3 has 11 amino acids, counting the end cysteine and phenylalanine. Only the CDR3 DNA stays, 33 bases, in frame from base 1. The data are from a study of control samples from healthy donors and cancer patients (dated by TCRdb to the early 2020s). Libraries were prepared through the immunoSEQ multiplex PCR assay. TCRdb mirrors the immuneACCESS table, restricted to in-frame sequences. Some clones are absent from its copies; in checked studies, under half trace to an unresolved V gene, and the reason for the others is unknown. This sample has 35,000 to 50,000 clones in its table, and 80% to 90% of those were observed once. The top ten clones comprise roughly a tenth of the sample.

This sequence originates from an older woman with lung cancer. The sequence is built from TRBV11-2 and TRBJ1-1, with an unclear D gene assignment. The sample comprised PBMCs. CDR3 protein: CASSLSAGAFF. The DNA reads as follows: TGTGCCAGCAGCTTAAGTGCGGGAGCTTTCTTT.